The next 8 T cell receptor beta chains were all read from a single sample in a study of blood T cell repertoires in COVID-19. Data came from immunoSEQ multiplex PCR; TCRdb stores just in-frame clones and leaves some out. This sample yields roughly 50,000 clones, of which 90% are seen a single time; roughly 7.6% belongs to the top ten. Sequenced material: peripheral blood. Receptors were obtained from a woman aged 40-49 years with active COVID-19.

V is TRBV21-1 and J is TRBJ2-1; the DNA was not compared with TRBD2, the D call given in the table. TRBV21-1 is a known pseudogene. The CDR3 sequence is 13 residues long. CDR3 in amino acids: CASSKAWLAGQFF. CDR3 bases: TGTGCCAGCAGCAAAGCATGGCTAGCGGGGCAGTTCTTC.

The V call is TRBV7-9, the J call TRBJ2-5, with 9 bases lining up with TRBD1. Germline lookup yields CDR1 SEHNR and CDR2 FQNEAQ (reference sequence). Unmatched junction bases numbered 4, after V lost 1 base and J lost 1 base. This CDR3 is 16 amino acids long. CDR3 bases: TGTGCCAGCAGCTTAGGACAGGGGGGCGTCCAAGAGACCCAGTACTTC. Protein product: CASSLGQGGVQETQYF.

This clone appeared a few times. The chain recombines TRBV11-3 with TRBJ1-1; a possible D gene is TRBD1 (5 bases). Trimming took 3 bases from V and 4 from J, leaving 9 bases between them. Per germline, CDR1 SGHNT and CDR2 YENEEA. The CDR3 totals 13 residues. Here the CDR3 DNA reads TGTGCCAGCAGCTTTCAGGGCGTCACTGAAGCTTTCTTT. Protein: CASSFQGVTEAFF.

The chain couples TRBV5-1 to TRBJ2-2; 7 positions match TRBD1. After removal of 1 base from V and 3 bases from J, the junction contained 6 bases not matched to a gene. This CDR3 is 16 amino acids long. Germline lookup yields CDR1 SGHRS and CDR2 YFSETQ. The CDR3 is CASSLLRQGDTGELFF. In nucleotides, the CDR3 is TGCGCCAGCAGCTTGCTCCGACAGGGCGACACCGGGGAGCTGTTTTTT.

The gene calls are TRBV5-1 and TRBJ2-4; no clear D gene. This CDR3 has 20 residues. Looked up from germline, CDR1 is SGHRS and CDR2 is YFSETQ. Trimming left V 2 bases short and J 0 bases short, with 24 bases between. DNA for the CDR3: TGCGCCAGCAGCTTCCTCCTGTTGTGGGCAGCAAAATTAGCCAAAAACATTCAGTACTTC. This codes for CASSFLLLWAAKLAKNIQYF.

V usage is TRBV5-1 and J usage is TRBJ2-7, with D uncertain. This CDR3 comprises 14 residues. Germline V gives CDR1 SGHRS, CDR2 YFSETQ. V lost 4 bases and J lost 2, with 13 bases in between. The DNA of the CDR3 is TGCGCCAGCAGCATCGAGGAGCTGGCCTACGAGCAGTACTTC. Its protein is CASSIEELAYEQYF.

This clone was picked up one time. This chain links TRBV7-2 with TRBJ2-4; unclear D gene. The CDR3 covers 16 residues. Trimming stripped 1 base from V and 5 bases from J, with 15 bases between. Germline V gene lookup returns CDR1 SGHTA and CDR2 FQGNSA. CDR3 DNA sequence: TGTGCCAGCAGCTTAGGGCGGAACACCGGCCAAAACATTCAGTACTTC. Residues: CASSLGRNTGQNIQYF.

The CDR3 reads CASQGGVGVLFF. Here the CDR3 DNA reads TGTGCCAGCCAGGGTGGGGTAGGGGTTTTGTTCTTC. The chain carries TRBV6-5 and TRBJ2-1; TRBD1 is a possible D gene (5 bases). Trimming left V 8 bases short and J 15 bases short, with 20 bases between. Germline assignment: CDR1 MNHEY and CDR2 SVGAGI. CDR3 size: 12 residues.